This is a list of T cell receptor beta chains from one sample in a study of spatial heterogeneity in lung cancer. TCRdb recomputed calls from the 5' RACE reads with MiXCR, one row per CDR3 protein. Here the sample spans thousands of distinct CDR3 sequences, over 14% being singletons. The sample here was normal lung tissue next to the tumor, taken at surgery. The origin of the receptors is a male donor with early-stage non-small cell lung cancer. Both conserved end residues are part of each CDR3. Each record gives: J gene, V gene, CDR3 protein.

j_gene: TRBJ2-3
v_gene: TRBV15
CDR3aa: CATSRGQTDTQYF

j_gene: TRBJ2-3
v_gene: TRBV2
CDR3aa: CASIHRTSGRRPQADTQYF

j_gene: TRBJ2-7
v_gene: TRBV11-2
CDR3aa: CASSARQDYEQYF

j_gene: TRBJ2-1
v_gene: TRBV11-2
CDR3aa: CASSFGDFGDNEQFF

j_gene: TRBJ2-1
v_gene: TRBV20-1
CDR3aa: CSARDLRGYNEQFF

j_gene: TRBJ1-1
v_gene: TRBV6-2/TRBV6-3
CDR3aa: CASSPRQLNTEAFF

j_gene: TRBJ2-7
v_gene: TRBV6-2/TRBV6-3
CDR3aa: CASSPPRGRADRSYEQYF

j_gene: TRBJ2-5
v_gene: TRBV7-2
CDR3aa: CASSLVPRAGAETQYF

j_gene: TRBJ1-6
v_gene: TRBV28
CDR3aa: CASRYREYNSPLHF

j_gene: TRBJ1-2
v_gene: TRBV12-3/TRBV12-4
CDR3aa: CASSLSPSERGKGYTF

j_gene: TRBJ2-7
v_gene: TRBV29-1
CDR3aa: CSVEDRGISYEQYF

j_gene: TRBJ2-5
v_gene: TRBV20-1
CDR3aa: CSALGTSGSQETQYF

j_gene: TRBJ2-7
v_gene: TRBV5-1
CDR3aa: CASSLVPAYEQYF

j_gene: TRBJ1-1
v_gene: TRBV11-1
CDR3aa: CASRKELGQAFF

j_gene: TRBJ1-5
v_gene: TRBV6-6
CDR3aa: CASSSSAQGRSNQPQHF

j_gene: TRBJ1-1
v_gene: TRBV5-6
CDR3aa: CASSTTEQGSEAFF

j_gene: TRBJ1-5
v_gene: TRBV4-1
CDR3aa: CASSQGGNQPQHF

j_gene: TRBJ2-7
v_gene: TRBV30
CDR3aa: CAWSVQTGQGASEQYF

j_gene: TRBJ2-5
v_gene: TRBV4-1
CDR3aa: CASSRAGEETQYF

j_gene: TRBJ1-2
v_gene: TRBV6-5
CDR3aa: CASSPTGQGLYGYTF

j_gene: TRBJ2-1
v_gene: TRBV27
CDR3aa: CASTGLRFYNEQFF

j_gene: TRBJ2-1
v_gene: TRBV18
CDR3aa: CASSPHPDYEQFF

j_gene: TRBJ2-7
v_gene: TRBV7-3
CDR3aa: CASSFPGQGDYEQYF

j_gene: TRBJ2-1
v_gene: TRBV24-1
CDR3aa: CATSVRSGGPYNEQFF

j_gene: TRBJ2-5
v_gene: TRBV5-6
CDR3aa: CASSQTSGSGMEETQYF

j_gene: TRBJ2-2
v_gene: TRBV3-1
CDR3aa: CASSYSSGGNTGELFF

j_gene: TRBJ2-2
v_gene: TRBV4-2
CDR3aa: CASSRRGSRAPPGELFF

j_gene: TRBJ1-4
v_gene: TRBV28
CDR3aa: CASTLNEKLFF

j_gene: TRBJ2-1
v_gene: TRBV3-1
CDR3aa: CASSQDSGMRFF

j_gene: TRBJ2-1
v_gene: TRBV27
CDR3aa: CASSFLRDSYNEQFF

j_gene: TRBJ1-4
v_gene: TRBV5-6
CDR3aa: CASSLTGPYEKLFF

j_gene: TRBJ2-3
v_gene: TRBV12-3/TRBV12-4
CDR3aa: CASNLRDRDEDTQYF

j_gene: TRBJ2-5
v_gene: TRBV20-1
CDR3aa: CSAGDLAGGPRETQYF

j_gene: TRBJ1-2
v_gene: TRBV7-9
CDR3aa: CASSQGPGGSYGYTF

j_gene: TRBJ1-2
v_gene: TRBV4-2
CDR3aa: CASSQDHGGYGYTF

j_gene: TRBJ2-3
v_gene: TRBV19
CDR3aa: CATTPLGGRASDTQYF

j_gene: TRBJ2-5
v_gene: TRBV7-3
CDR3aa: CASSLTAAQETQYF

j_gene: TRBJ2-5
v_gene: TRBV5-1
CDR3aa: CASSQTSGGSETQYF

j_gene: TRBJ2-3
v_gene: TRBV28
CDR3aa: CASTPSGGYVQYF

j_gene: TRBJ2-2
v_gene: TRBV12-1
CDR3aa: CASSREISNTGELFF

j_gene: TRBJ2-5
v_gene: TRBV6-2/TRBV6-3
CDR3aa: CASRYSLALQETQYF

j_gene: TRBJ2-1
v_gene: TRBV20-1
CDR3aa: CSAPPSGSSYNEQFF

j_gene: TRBJ1-5
v_gene: TRBV20-1
CDR3aa: CSASHRRGDLIYSNQPQHF

j_gene: TRBJ2-3
v_gene: TRBV30
CDR3aa: CAWSTGRSTDTQYF

j_gene: TRBJ2-1
v_gene: TRBV7-2
CDR3aa: CASSLGFDNEQFF

j_gene: TRBJ2-2
v_gene: TRBV5-1
CDR3aa: CASSSLGGTNTGELFF

j_gene: TRBJ2-3
v_gene: TRBV5-4
CDR3aa: CASSLLLAGASTDTQYF

j_gene: TRBJ1-2
v_gene: TRBV29-1
CDR3aa: CSVEKNFYGYTF

j_gene: TRBJ1-1
v_gene: TRBV28
CDR3aa: CASSAPTRPNTEAFF

j_gene: TRBJ1-4
v_gene: TRBV4-3
CDR3aa: CASTKRSSRFATNEKLFF

j_gene: TRBJ2-1
v_gene: TRBV7-2
CDR3aa: CASSLLVADPLNNEQFF

j_gene: TRBJ2-3
v_gene: TRBV27
CDR3aa: CASSFWGISTDTQYF

j_gene: TRBJ2-5
v_gene: TRBV6-2/TRBV6-3
CDR3aa: CASGTYQETQYF

j_gene: TRBJ2-1
v_gene: TRBV5-1
CDR3aa: CASSFPSGNSYNEQFF

j_gene: TRBJ2-2
v_gene: TRBV11-1
CDR3aa: CASSWGDTGELFF

j_gene: TRBJ2-3
v_gene: TRBV11-2
CDR3aa: CASSLKRLSGRASDTQYF

j_gene: TRBJ2-7
v_gene: TRBV6-5
CDR3aa: CVSSYGGGAGGEQYF